This TCR delta chain was captured in a study of delta chains in infants with herpesvirus infections (dated by TCRdb to the early 2020s). Regarding the study in general: From birth, the study prospectively followed a Ugandan infant birth cohort to characterize gammadelta T cell responses to primary cytomegalovirus (CMV) infection. The previously published Belgian fetal and cord blood gammadelta TCR data were not generated in this cohort and were added only for comparison. gammadelta TCRs were sequenced from PBMC of approximately 17 CMV-infected infants (one congenitally infected) and roughly eight CMV-uninfected infants with enough sample available. The study searched for a public fetal Vdelta1/Vgamma8 gammadelta TCR clonotype in infants who acquired CMV infection after birth. Blood samples from the infants were grouped into approximate ages of 1.5, 4, 8 and 12 months.

The protocol used for the library was RT-PCR. PBMC RNA was reverse transcribed with SuperScript II using gamma-chain- and delta-chain-specific primers to generate TCR cDNA. cDNA was purified with AMPure XP beads, amplified, and indexed with Illumina adapters using the Nextera XT Index Kit. Sequencing of gammadelta TCR libraries was carried out on an Illumina MiSeq using a V2 300-cycle kit. As for how the authors treated the data: Using MiXCR v2.1.12, CDR3 sequences were assembled, and reads were mapped onto D, J and V genes obtained from GenBank. Repertoire analyses of the CDR3 clonotypes were performed with VDJtools v1.2.1. After TCRdb called clones again from the public reads with CATT, rows with identical DNA were merged. These V and J calls derive from TCRdb rather than the authors' analysis. The table for this sample lists around 190 delta-chain clones; about 31% of them were counted only once. Of the sample, about 98% is held by the ten largest clones.

Concerning this clone: No cognate antigen has been identified for it. The mismatch at residue 10 between this DNA's translation and the TCRdb protein of a much larger clone likely reflects a read error; the protein shown is translated from the DNA.

In Kampala, Uganda, pregnant women receiving prenatal care were recruited and their infants were enrolled, and documentation of maternal HIV status was required. Families received weekly visits, and collection of infant clinical information, oral swabs and peripheral blood began at 6 weeks of age and continued every 4 months after that. Blood was drawn into heparin tubes, and PBMC were separated by Ficoll-Paque density gradient centrifugation and then cryopreserved. The germline V gene (reference sequence) provides CDR1 TVYSNPD and CDR2 GDNSRS. The CDR3, from cysteine to phenylalanine, totals 15 residues. The entry retains the CDR3 DNA only, 45 bases that are in frame from base 1. V drops 2 bases and J drops 9 bases, leaving 25 bases in between. Here is what the overall study found, with its caveats: The authors noted a small sample size and no race- or environment-matched controls, since nearly all Ugandans acquire CMV before adulthood. In CMV-uninfected infants, the public clonotype might still be present but below the detection limit. The public Vdelta1 clonotype appeared in about 20% of the 18 CMV-infected infants: three infected postnatally before 120 days of age, plus the congenitally infected infant. Public-clonotype frequency among Vdelta1 cells appeared to be inversely correlated with age at infection and was observed to decay rapidly, seemingly without persisting beyond 2 to 3 months. The public clonotype was found only at the first time point after infection and was absent in uninfected infants and in those infected after 120 days.

This specimen consisted of peripheral blood, obtained at time point 4 of longitudinal follow-up. The clonotype comes from a human donor who was a Ugandan infant, either HIV-exposed or HIV-unexposed (not recorded which). This chain joins TRDV3 to TRDJ1; matching of 6 bases hints at TRDD2 as the D gene. TCRdb leaves out the J gene; it was filled in here by matching the DNA to germline. CDR3 region: CAFFPKHILYPQLIF. The nucleotides are TGTGCCTTTTTTCCTAAACACATCTTATACCCCCAACTCATCTTT.